This T cell receptor beta chain is drawn from a study of T cell repertoires in cytomegalovirus infection. At the level of the study: It was the public TCR beta signatures that indicated both CMV infection and matching HLA type.

This clonotype was counted many times. Antigen unknown. From the reads, TCRdb called clonotypes with MiXCR, one entry per CDR3 protein. Here the sample spans approximately 500,000 distinct CDR3 sequences, about 11% being singletons. Study-level points and caveats: The ex vivo response was dominated by HLA-C-restricted CMV-specific TCR beta clonotypes. Individuals carrying CMV plus the relevant HLA were identified by cumulative frequency of public TCR beta families.

V gave up 0 bases and J gave up 6 bases, with 14 bases separating them. CDR1 KGHSH and CDR2 LQKENI come from the germline V gene. This CDR3 spans 15 amino acids. This clonotype was sampled from a human donor in good health (CMV status not recorded). Some clones in this sample may be carry-over from other donors' samples. The sequencing sample was made of PBMCs. The chain employs TRBV18 and TRBJ1-1; D remains unclear. The CDR3 DNA follows: TGTGCCAGCTCACCACCGAGGCTCCAAGTACCTGAAGCTTTCTTT. Translated, it gives CASSPPRLQVPEAFF.